This TCR beta chain was identified during a study of OX40 agonist ivuxolimab in advanced cancers. Peripheral blood came from all dose cohorts at three timepoints. TCRdb keeps only in-frame clones here, not all; method: immunoSEQ multiplex PCR. This table has roughly 100,000 clones, about 87% appearing once. V lost 6 bases, J lost 2 bases, and 14 bases lay in between. The CDR3 has 15 amino acids. The germline V gene has CDR1 MNHEY and CDR2 SMNVEV (reference sequence). The specimen comprised CD4+ or CD8+ T cells sorted from blood, sampled in a trial of the OX40 agonist ivuxolimab. The clonotype comes from an adult with an advanced solid tumor such as melanoma, head and neck, liver or kidney cancer. The chain is built from TRBV27 and TRBJ1-3, with a weak D call TRBD1 (6 bases). The CDR3 DNA sequence: TGTGCCAGCAGGAGGAAGGGGGAGGCTGGAAACACCATATATTTT. Residues: CASRRKGEAGNTIYF.